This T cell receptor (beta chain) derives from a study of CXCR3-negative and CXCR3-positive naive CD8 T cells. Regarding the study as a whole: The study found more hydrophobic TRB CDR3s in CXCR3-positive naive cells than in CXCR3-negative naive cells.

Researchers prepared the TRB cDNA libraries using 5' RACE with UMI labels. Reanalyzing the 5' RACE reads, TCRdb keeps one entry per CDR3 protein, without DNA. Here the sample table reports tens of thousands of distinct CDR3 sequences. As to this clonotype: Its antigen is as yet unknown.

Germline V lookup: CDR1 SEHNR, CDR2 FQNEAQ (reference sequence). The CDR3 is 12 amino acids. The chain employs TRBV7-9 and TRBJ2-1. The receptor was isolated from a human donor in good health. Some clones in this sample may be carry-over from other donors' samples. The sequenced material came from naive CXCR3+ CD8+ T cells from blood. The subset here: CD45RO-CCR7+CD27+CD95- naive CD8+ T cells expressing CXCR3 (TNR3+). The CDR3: CASSLGHNEQFF.